This T cell receptor (beta chain) derives from a study of Ad26.COV2.S vaccination and SARS-CoV-2 variants. In the study overall: Donor allocation was to the COV1001 Ad26.COV2.S trial arm. The study gave Ad26.COV2.S intramuscularly, once or twice 56 days apart. Study-level results: Among vaccine recipients, spike-specific TCR breadth exceeded that of placebo recipients.

The treatment is: 15 to 20 received Ad26.COV2.S at low or high dose, single or two shots; a few received placebo; per-sample allocation not given. Samples came from day 63 after the first vaccine or placebo injection. Boston provided a donor who was an adult aged 18-55 years. Sequencing was performed with immunoSEQ multiplex PCR; in TCRdb, only in-frame clones are kept and a portion is missing. The sample records about 400,000 clones, about 88% being singletons. Worth noting for this clone: Its antigen is not known.

This sequence originates from a person between 18 and 65 years old who received the Ad26.COV2.S COVID-19 vaccine or a placebo. Sequencing used peripheral blood, obtained in a trial of Ad26.COV2.S vaccine versus placebo.

CDR3 loop: CASSSKTGSYNEQFF. The CDR3, as DNA: TGCGCCAGCAGCTCCAAGACAGGTTCCTACAATGAGCAGTTCTTC. The chain uses TRBV5-1 and TRBJ2-1, with TRBD1 as a possible D gene (6 bases). Germline values: CDR1 SGHRS, CDR2 YFSETQ. Trimming shortened V by 3 bases and J by 1 base, and 11 bases separated the two germline ends. CDR3 size: 15 residues. The variable domain in full, with the rest retrieved from reference TRBV5-1 and TRBJ2-1, is KAGVTQTPRYLIKTRGQQVTLSCSPISGHRSVSWYQQTPGQGLQFLFEYFSETQRNKGNFPGRFSGRQFSNSRSEMNVSTLELGDSALYLCASSSKTGSYNEQFFGPGTRLTVL.